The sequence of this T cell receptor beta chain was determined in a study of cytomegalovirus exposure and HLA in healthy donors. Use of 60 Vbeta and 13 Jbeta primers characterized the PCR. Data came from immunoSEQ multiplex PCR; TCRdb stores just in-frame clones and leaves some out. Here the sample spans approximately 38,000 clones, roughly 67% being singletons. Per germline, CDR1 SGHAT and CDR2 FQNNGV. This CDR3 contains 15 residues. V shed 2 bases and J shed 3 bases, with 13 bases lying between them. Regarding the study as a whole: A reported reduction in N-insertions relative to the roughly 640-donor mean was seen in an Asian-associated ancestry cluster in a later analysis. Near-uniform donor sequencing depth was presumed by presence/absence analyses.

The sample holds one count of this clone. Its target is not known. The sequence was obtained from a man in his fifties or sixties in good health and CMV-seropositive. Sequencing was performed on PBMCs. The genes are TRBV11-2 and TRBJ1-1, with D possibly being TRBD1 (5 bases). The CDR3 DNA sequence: TGTGCCAGCAGCTTAAGGGCAGGGAGGGACACTGAAGCTTTCTTT. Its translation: CASSLRAGRDTEAFF. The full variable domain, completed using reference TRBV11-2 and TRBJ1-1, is EAGVAQSPRYKIIEKRQSVAFWCNPISGHATLYWYQQILGQGPKLLIQFQNNGVVDDSQLPKDRFSAERLKGVDSTLKIQPAKLEDSAVYLCASSLRAGRDTEAFFGQGTRLTVV.